These T cell receptor beta chains were read from a single sample in a study of cytomegalovirus exposure and HLA in healthy donors. The method was immunoSEQ multiplex PCR; TCRdb's version includes in-frame clones alone and lacks a portion of them. This table holds about 120,000 clones, roughly four fifths found once. The sequenced sample consisted of PBMCs. These receptors were collected from a man in his fifties or sixties in good health and CMV-seropositive. Both conserved end residues are part of each CDR3. Each record gives: clone size, J gene, V gene, D gene, CDR3 DNA, CDR3 protein. D genes are given only for firm matches. Clone size is shown for a subset of rows, as once, few, many or a class of expanded clone.

NA	TRBJ1-2	TRBV19	NA	TGTGCCAGTAGTGTGGGGCTGGTGAACTATGGCTACACCTTC	CASSVGLVNYGYTF
NA	TRBJ1-1	TRBV6-5	TRBD1	TGTGCCAGCAGTAGACAGGGGGACTACACTGAAGCTTTCTTT	CASSRQGDYTEAFF
NA	TRBJ2-4	TRBV10-3	NA	TGTGCCATCAGTGAGCCGGGGGAAAACATTCAGTACTTC	CAISEPGENIQYF
NA	TRBJ2-3	TRBV7-9	TRBD2	TGTGCCAGCAGCTTTGCGGGGGGCAACCCAGATACGCAGTATTTT	CASSFAGGNPDTQYF
NA	TRBJ1-1	TRBV9	NA	TGTGCCAGCAGCTTACAGGGGAACACTGAAGCTTTCTTT	CASSLQGNTEAFF
NA	TRBJ2-7	TRBV13	TRBD2	TGTGCCAGCAGCGGACTAGCGGGAGTGAGCGAGCAGTACTTC	CASSGLAGVSEQYF
NA	TRBJ2-2	TRBV9	TRBD2	TGTGCCAGCAGCGTCTTAGCGGGAGATGTTCCCGGGGAGCTGTTTTTT	CASSVLAGDVPGELFF
NA	TRBJ1-2	TRBV5-4	TRBD1	TGTGCCAGCAGCTTGGCGGACAGGGGGCGGACCTTC	CASSLADRGRTF
NA	TRBJ2-1	TRBV6-6	NA	TGTGCCAGCAGCCCTCAGGGTAGATCCTACAATGAGCAGTTCTTC	CASSPQGRSYNEQFF
NA	TRBJ2-5	TRBV2	TRBD2	TGTGCCAGCAGCGATAGACTAGCGGAAGGGACCCAGTACTTC	CASSDRLAEGTQYF
once	TRBJ1-4	TRBV7-2	NA	TGTGCCAGCAGCTACGGGGGGTCTTTAACTAATGAAAAACTGTTTTTT	CASSYGGSLTNEKLFF
NA	TRBJ1-1	TRBV28	TRBD1	TGTGCCAGCAGCCGAGCGGGGACAGGGGCAAATGAAGCTTTCTTT	CASSRAGTGANEAFF
NA	TRBJ1-2	TRBV7-6	TRBD1	TGTGCCAGCAGCTTAGACCCAGGGGGCTATGGCTACACCTTC	CASSLDPGGYGYTF
NA	TRBJ2-1	TRBV7-2	NA	TGTGCCAGCAGCCCTTACATCCACAATGAGCAGTTCTTC	CASSPYIHNEQFF
NA	TRBJ2-7	TRBV11-2	TRBD2	TGTGCCAGCAGCTCTCGCCTAGCGGCCTCCTACGAGCAGTACTTC	CASSSRLAASYEQYF
once	TRBJ1-1	TRBV19	TRBD1	TGTGCCAGTAGTATAGACAGGGGGACGACTGAAGCTTTCTTT	CASSIDRGTTEAFF
NA	TRBJ1-5	TRBV11-2	NA	TGTGCCAGCAGCTTAGATCCAGGCTATCAGCCCCAGCATTTT	CASSLDPGYQPQHF
few	TRBJ2-7	TRBV7-2	TRBD1	TGTGCCAGCAGCCGACAGGGGGCTGGAAGCTCCTACGAGCAGTACTTC	CASSRQGAGSSYEQYF
NA	TRBJ1-4	TRBV2	NA	TGTGCCAGCAGTGAATGGGGGGGTGCAACTAATGAAAAACTGTTTTTT	CASSEWGGATNEKLFF
once	TRBJ1-1	TRBV10-1	NA	TGCGCCGTCCAGCAGGGATTGAACACTGAAGCTTTCTTT	CAVQQGLNTEAFF
NA	TRBJ2-3	TRBV6-5	NA	TGTGCCAGCAGTTACATCCGAGAAGCACCGCAGTATTTT	CASSYIREAPQYF
once	TRBJ2-7	TRBV27	TRBD1	TGTGCCAGCAGTTTCGGACAGGGTACATACGAGCAGTACTTC	CASSFGQGTYEQYF
NA	TRBJ1-1	TRBV29-1	TRBD1	TGCAGCGGGGGACAGTTGAACACTGAAGCTTTCTTT	CSGGQLNTEAFF
few	TRBJ2-4	TRBV6-1	NA	TGTGCCAGCAGTGCCCAGGCGGCCAAAAACATTCAGTACTTC	CASSAQAAKNIQYF
NA	TRBJ2-3	TRBV7-2	NA	TGTGCCAGCACCCAGGGGTCCACCAGCTTTTCAACCACAGATACGCAGTATTTT	CASTQGSTSFSTTDTQYF
NA	TRBJ1-5	TRBV7-2	NA	TGTGCCAGCAGCTCGAGTGGGGGGGAGAGATCCCCCCAGCATTTT	CASSSSGGERSPQHF
few	TRBJ1-5	TRBV5-5	NA	TGTGCCAGCAGCTTCATGGACGGGGGTGCATCCCAGCATTTT	CASSFMDGGASQHF
NA	TRBJ1-1	TRBV6-5	NA	TGTGCCAGCAGTTACGCCTTCAGGTCAGCTTTCTTT	CASSYAFRSAFF
NA	TRBJ1-6	TRBV4-1	TRBD1	TGCGCCAGCAGCCAAACTACAGGGGGAAAGTATTCACCCCTCCACTTT	CASSQTTGGKYSPLHF
NA	TRBJ2-7	TRBV19	TRBD2	TGTGCCAGTAGTATAGTGCTAGCGGGAGGGCCAAGGAGCGAGCAGTACTTC	CASSIVLAGGPRSEQYF
NA	TRBJ1-2	TRBV6-5	NA	TGTGCCAGCACCGACCGGAGAGAGGACTATGGCTACACCTTC	CASTDRREDYGYTF